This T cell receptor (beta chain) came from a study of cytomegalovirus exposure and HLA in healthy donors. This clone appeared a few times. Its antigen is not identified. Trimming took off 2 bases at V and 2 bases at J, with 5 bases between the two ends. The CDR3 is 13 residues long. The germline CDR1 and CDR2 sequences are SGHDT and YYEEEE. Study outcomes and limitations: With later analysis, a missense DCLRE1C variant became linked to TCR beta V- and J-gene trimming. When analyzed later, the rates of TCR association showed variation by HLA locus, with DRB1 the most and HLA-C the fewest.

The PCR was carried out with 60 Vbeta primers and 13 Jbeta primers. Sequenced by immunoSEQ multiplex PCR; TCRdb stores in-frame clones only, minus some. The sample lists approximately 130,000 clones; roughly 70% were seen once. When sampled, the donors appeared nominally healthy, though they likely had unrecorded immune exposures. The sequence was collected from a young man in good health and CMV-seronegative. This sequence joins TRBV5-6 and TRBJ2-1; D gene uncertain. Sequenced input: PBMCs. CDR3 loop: CASSFIAYNEQFF. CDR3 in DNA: TGTGCCAGCAGCTTCATAGCCTACAATGAGCAGTTCTTC.